This T cell receptor beta chain derives from a study of cytomegalovirus exposure and HLA in healthy donors. Across the study: A prior study identified approximately 120 million unique TCR beta sequences from 200 million or so T cells.

Study-level results: The authors judged a highly shared variant cluster likely a sequencing artifact.

With 3 bases clipped from V and 4 bases from J, the junction kept 5 bases outside the gene matches. The CDR3 is 15 residues long. CDR1 is MNHNS, CDR2 SASEGT, per germline. This clone came up a few times. Its antigen is undetermined. The PCR contained 60 Vbeta and 13 Jbeta primers. Here immunoSEQ multiplex PCR was the method, and the copy in TCRdb shows in-frame clones only, minus some. In the table there are under 200,000 clones, roughly 80% of which are singletons. Input material: PBMCs. The source is a man in his forties or fifties in good health and CMV-seronegative. The chain recombines TRBV6-1 with TRBJ1-2; 10 nucleotides line up with TRBD1. Here the CDR3 reads CASSEGQGIIYGYTF. The CDR3 DNA reads as TGTGCCAGCAGTGAGGGACAGGGGATAATCTATGGCTACACCTTC.